The T cell receptor (beta chain) described here comes from a study of blood T cells in healthy people across ages. CDR3 length: 14 amino acids. In germline, CDR1 is SNHLY, CDR2 FYNNEI. V lost 1 base to trimming and J lost 0 bases, with 7 bases between them. Then a second PCR, running about 7 to 11 cycles, was carried out with a sample-barcoded 5' primer and a J-beta primer mix. The template-switch adaptor was a 5' adaptor with 12 random nucleotides. It tagged each cDNA molecule. Each CDR3 protein is one row after TCRdb ran MiXCR on the 5' RACE reads. The sample gives fewer than 950,000 distinct CDR3 sequences, around 36% of which show up once; approximately 13% is in the top ten. Study-wide points: Per-million-T-cell TCR beta diversity fell roughly linearly with age. Naive T cell percentage showed a strong correlation with TCR beta diversity.

On this clonotype itself: The antigen remains undetermined.

The donors, healthy Caucasians from Russia, were aged about 6 to 95. The J gene is TRBJ2-7, the V gene TRBV2; no firm D call. The receptor was derived from a man aged 18 to 29 in good health. Sample: blood. The CDR3 DNA is TGTGCCAGCAGTGAAGACCTAGGCTCCTACGAGCAGTACTTC. As protein: CASSEDLGSYEQYF.